The source of this T cell receptor beta chain is a study of CD8 T cells in ankylosing spondylitis listed by TCRdb under 2017. Context from the whole study: To find TCR variants linked to disease, the study profiled T cell receptor beta repertoires in ankylosing spondylitis patients and healthy donors. The whole study cohort included 85 to 120 healthy donors and over 20 ankylosing spondylitis patients. Peripheral blood was sampled, and synovial fluid was also collected from ankylosing spondylitis patients.

Results and caveats for the whole study, not just this receptor: Some of the motif variants had been reported before in the synovial fluid and blood of reactive arthritis patients, a finding that suggests common disease-initiation mechanisms. The disease-linked clones were reported to be significantly enriched in matched synovial fluid samples from ankylosing spondylitis patients. A TCR beta motif made up of several highly homologous amino acid variants appeared to be characteristic of blood from ankylosing spondylitis patients. In peripheral blood, the disease-linked clones were found at relatively low frequencies and had a CD8+ phenotype.

From its cysteine to its phenylalanine, the CDR3 spans 11 amino acids. The DNA shown is the 33-base CDR3, in frame from base 1. The junction shows trimming of 3 bases on V and 9 bases on J, plus 11 bases between the germline ends. CDR1 and CDR2 are read off the germline V gene (reference sequence) as DFQATT and SNEGSKA. This clonotype was detected only a few times. The target of this receptor is not known. No base qualities exist here, and no much larger clone lies one base off it. Sequencing took place on an Illumina HiSeq 2500. Quantitative 5'-RACE with molecular barcodes was used to prepare TCR beta libraries. The study's own analysis went as follows. A new computational method, built on a probabilistic model of VDJ rearrangement, was used to identify disease-linked TCR variants. TCRdb reran the public reads through fastp at Q25 and MiXCR, keeping productive beta chains. Rows are combined by CDR3 protein, so each entry shows the most common genes and DNA. The authors' filters were not applied to this entry. The sample table lists about 750,000 distinct CDR3 sequences, 15% to 20% of them with a count of one. The top ten hold roughly a fifth of the sample.

The chain joins TRBV20-1 to TRBJ1-1; the D segment cannot be called with confidence. The specimen was blood, either unsorted or a sorted T cell fraction (not recorded which). The sequence derives from a male donor with ankylosing spondylitis. The CDR3: CSASVIGQAFF. The nucleotides read TGCAGTGCTAGTGTCATAGGTCAAGCTTTCTTT.